These 2 T cell receptor beta chains were sequenced from one sample in a study of T cell repertoires in cytomegalovirus infection. TCRdb analysed the reads with MiXCR anew, one entry per CDR3 protein. The sample has approximately 500,000 distinct CDR3 sequences, about 15% seen once. Sequenced sample: CD8+ T cells from PBMCs. The receptors were sampled from a human donor in good health (CMV status not recorded). Some clones in this sample may be carry-over from other donors' samples.

At least ten counts were recorded for this clonotype. This chain uses TRBV12-5 with TRBJ1-1; 9 bases are a match to TRBD1. The CDR3 contains 12 residues. V shed 4 bases, J shed 11 bases, and the junction held 5 bases outside the gene matches. Germline values: CDR1 LGHNT, CDR2 FRNRAP. The CDR3 DNA is TGTGCTAGTGGTTCCGGAGGGACAGGGGCTTTCTTT. It yields the protein CASGSGGTGAFF.

This sequence joins TRBV9 and TRBJ2-2; no definite D call. Deletions cut 1 base from V and 5 bases from J, with 6 bases between. Germline V gives CDR1 SGDLS, CDR2 YYNGEE. The CDR3 extends over 13 amino acids. This CDR3 reads CASSVLGTGELFF. CDR3 sequence (DNA): TGTGCCAGCAGCGTACTAGGGACCGGGGAGCTGTTTTTT. Together with reference TRBV9 and TRBJ2-2, the CDR3 gives the full variable domain: DSGVTQTPKHLITATGQRVTLRCSPRSGDLSVYWYQQSLDQGLQFLIQYYNGEERAKGNILERFSAQQFPDLHSELNLSSLELGDSALYFCASSVLGTGELFFGEGSRLTVL.